The entry that follows covers one T cell receptor (beta chain) sequence. Antigen specificity is unknown. Sequencing used immunoSEQ version 4 in survey mode. Libraries were prepared by immunoSEQ multiplex PCR; TCRdb keeps only in-frame clonotypes and omits some of them. Of about 25,000 clones listed, approximately 79% are singletons. These data are taken from a study of persistence of HIV-infected CD4 T cells. Study outcomes and limitations: The rare CMV-responding cells with HIV-1 proviruses were not separately TCR-sequenced.

Overlapping HIV-1 Gag 15-mer peptides at around 0.91 ug per peptide per mL were used. Responding CD4+ T cells were sorted by upregulation of both CD40 ligand and CD69. Donors had undetectable plasma HIV-1 RNA, under 50 copies/mL, for 4+ years. CD4+ T cell counts exceeded 400 cells/uL; CMV serology was positive. The germline gives CDR1 MNHNY, CDR2 SVGAGI (reference sequence). V gave up 3 bases and J gave up 4 bases; unmatched junction bases: 5. This CDR3 is 16 amino acids long. The receptor was derived from an adult man with HIV who was CMV-seropositive. The starting material was CD4+ T cells sorted from PBMCs after approximately 19-hour stimulation, obtained from a patient who received antiretroviral therapy. The chain recombines TRBV6-6 with TRBJ2-1; TRBD2 matches at 11 bases. CDR3 DNA sequence: TGTGCCAGCAGTTATGGGACTAGCGGACCATACAATGAGCAGTTCTTC. Translating it yields CASSYGTSGPYNEQFF.